Listed here are 19 T cell receptor beta chains from one sample, sequenced in a study of metastatic and nonmetastatic thyroid tumors. No treatment had been given to any patient before thyroid surgery. From the PCR reads, TCRdb re-called clones with MiXCR. Among 15,000 to 20,000 clones, less than 40% were seen once, and the ten largest hold 17%. The sequenced sample consisted of tumor tissue. The receptor set was obtained from a female donor with papillary thyroid cancer or a benign thyroid nodule (not recorded which). Some clones in this sample may be carry-over from other donors' samples.

The chain employs TRBV2 and TRBJ2-3, with a tentative D call TRBD2 (5 bases). Trimming took 8 bases from V and 2 from J, leaving 17 bases between them. The germline V gene encodes CDR1 SNHLY and CDR2 FYNNEI. The CDR3 is made up of 15 amino acids. The CDR3 coding sequence is TGTGCCAGCCAAAAAGGGAGCAGCCCCACAGATACGCAGTATTTT. Translation gives CASQKGSSPTDTQYF.

This clone rates as medium-sized. The chain has TRBV7-8 and TRBJ2-3; D is ambiguous. Trimming left V 4 bases short and J 3 bases short, with 11 bases between. CDR3 size: 14 residues. Germline CDR1 SGHVS, CDR2 FQNEAQ. In DNA form, the CDR3 reads TGTGCCAGCAGCTCCACCCCCCCAACAGATACGCAGTATTTT. The encoded protein is CASSSTPPTDTQYF.

This clone is labeled as medium-sized. The chain combines TRBV6-2 or TRBV6-3 with TRBJ2-7, with no clear D. This CDR3 is 15 amino acids long. Germline CDR1 reads MNHEY; CDR2 reads SVGEGT. The V end lost 7 bases, the J end lost 2 bases, and 18 bases lay between the germline ends. The CDR3 protein is CASTPHVTPTYEQYF. CDR3 DNA sequence: TGTGCCAGCACCCCTCACGTGACACCAACCTACGAGCAGTACTTC.

Ten or more counts support this clone. The chain joins TRBV4-1 to TRBJ1-2; no clear D gene. Germline V gene data show CDR1 as MGHRA and CDR2 as YSYEKL. V dropped 1 base and J dropped 2 bases, with 20 bases sitting between them. CDR3 length equals 18 residues. DNA of the CDR3: TGCGCCAGCAGCCAAGGACCCCACCCCGCCTCCGGAAACTATGGCTACACCTTC. Translating gives CASSQGPHPASGNYGYTF.

This rearrangement joins TRBV6-1 to TRBJ2-7; D possibly corresponds to TRBD2 (5 bases). Trimming removed 5 bases at V and 3 bases at J, with 11 bases between. CDR1 and CDR2 (germline): MNHNS, SASEGT. The CDR3 sequence is 13 residues long. CDR3 DNA: TGTGCCAGCAGTTGGGGTGCGGGCTACGAGCAGTACTTC. It is translated as CASSWGAGYEQYF.

V is TRBV5-4 and J is TRBJ1-2; no definite D call. Per germline, CDR1 SGHNT and CDR2 YYREEE (reference sequence). The CDR3 runs to 15 residues. V was trimmed by 0 bases and J by 4 bases, leaving 13 bases between them. Here the CDR3 reads CASSLDAGGLYGYTF. CDR3 bases: TGTGCCAGCAGCTTGGATGCGGGTGGACTCTATGGCTACACCTTC.

This sequence joins TRBV7-3 and TRBJ2-3; no clear D gene. This CDR3 comprises 14 residues. The germline gives CDR1 SGHTA, CDR2 FQGTGA. V gave up 2 bases and J gave up 2 bases, with 8 bases separating them. In nucleotides, the CDR3 is TGTGCCAGCAGCTTAGGGCTGTCCACAGATACGCAGTATTTT. As protein: CASSLGLSTDTQYF.

The J gene is TRBJ2-7, the V gene TRBV5-1; 7 bases are a match to TRBD1. Germline lookup yields CDR1 SGHRS and CDR2 YFSETQ. The CDR3 is made up of 14 amino acids. The J segment lost 4 bases and the V segment lost 0 bases, leaving 4 bases of the junction unmatched. This chain's CDR3 is CASSLGGTEYEQYF. The CDR3 DNA reads as TGCGCCAGCAGCTTGGGTGGGACAGAATACGAGCAGTACTTC.

This clone has just a few counts. This chain joins TRBV28 and TRBJ2-7; possibly TRBD2 for D (6 bases). Germline assignment: CDR1 MDHEN and CDR2 SYDVKM. This CDR3 is 13 amino acids long. The V gene lost 7 bases and the J gene lost 10 bases, with 20 bases spanning the gap. The CDR3 DNA reads as TGTGCCAGCACCGGGGGTTCCCAGAGAATCCAGTACTTC. It yields the protein CASTGGSQRIQYF.

For this clone: The same CDR3 also results from other DNA sequences found in this sample. The rearrangement joins TRBV6-1 to TRBJ2-7; TRBD2 agrees at 8 bases. Germline CDR1 reads MNHNS; CDR2 reads SASEGT. The CDR3 spans 13 residues. After removal of 7 bases from V and 1 base from J, the junction contained 3 bases not matched to a gene. The CDR3 here is CASTGGGSYEQYF. The CDR3 coding sequence is TGTGCCAGCACCGGGGGGGGATCCTACGAGCAGTACTTC.

The chain couples TRBV6-2 or TRBV6-3 to TRBJ2-6; D possibly uses TRBD1 or TRBD2 (5 bases each). This CDR3 is 16 amino acids long. The V and J ends lost 5 bases and 2 bases respectively, with 13 bases between them. Germline V gives CDR1 MNHEY, CDR2 SVGEGT. This CDR3 is CASSRRDLTGANVLTF. For the CDR3, the DNA is TGTGCCAGCAGTCGCCGGGACCTCACTGGGGCCAACGTCCTGACTTTC.

This clone was picked up one time. The chain combines TRBV2 with TRBJ2-5; tentatively, D is TRBD1 or TRBD2 (5 bases each). From germline, CDR1 is SNHLY and CDR2 FYNNEI. Trimming pared 5 bases from V and 2 bases from J, leaving 18 bases between. There are 16 residues in the CDR3. The CDR3 DNA sequence: TGTGCCAGCAGTCAAGAGGGGCTCCCACCTCAAGAGACCCAGTACTTC. This codes for CASSQEGLPPQETQYF.

The chain couples TRBV19 to TRBJ2-1; D gene ambiguous. The CDR3 length is 16 residues. CDR1 LNHDA and CDR2 SQIVND come from the germline V gene (reference sequence). The V end was cut by 5 bases, the J end by 9 bases, with 23 bases between. The CDR3 bases are TGTGCCAGTAGTTCCTCTACCTACTCCGAATGGGGTGAGCAGTTCTTC. As protein: CASSSSTYSEWGEQFF.

This clone was seen once. This sequence joins TRBV11-2 and TRBJ2-3; the D gene is possibly TRBD2 (6 bases). This CDR3 contains 15 residues. Germline V gene lookup returns CDR1 SGHAT and CDR2 FQNNGV. The germline V and J ends were trimmed by 3 bases and 9 bases, with 19 bases remaining between them. CDR3 nucleotides: TGTGCCAGCAGCTTGGGCGGGGTGGCCCCCGGAACGCAGTATTTT. Translation gives CASSLGGVAPGTQYF.

Judged by abundance, this clone is medium-sized. The rearrangement joins TRBV5-1 to TRBJ1-1, with 11 bases matching TRBD1. The CDR3 is 17 amino acids. Trimming took 3 bases from V and 1 from J; bases not matched to a gene: 8. Germline CDR1 and CDR2: SGHRS and YFSETQ. The CDR3 reads CASSSDRGRRANTEAFF. CDR3 bases: TGCGCCAGCAGCTCGGACAGGGGGCGTCGAGCGAACACTGAAGCTTTCTTT.

The chain carries TRBV11-1 and TRBJ2-1, with D possibly matching TRBD2 (6 bases). The V and J ends lost 4 bases and 7 bases respectively, with 17 bases between them. The length of the CDR3 is 15 residues. Germline V CDR1 and CDR2: SGHAT, FQDESV (reference sequence). The CDR3 spells CASSSSDVGPNEQFF. The DNA of the CDR3 is TGTGCCAGCAGCTCTAGCGACGTTGGGCCGAATGAGCAGTTCTTC.

The V call is TRBV9, the J call TRBJ2-3; possibly TRBD1 or TRBD2 for D (5 bases each). The germline V gene has CDR1 SGDLS and CDR2 YYNGEE. Trimming took off 0 bases at V and 3 bases at J, with 8 bases between the two ends. The CDR3 totals 14 residues. DNA for the CDR3: TGTGCCAGCAGCGTAGGGGGGTGGACAGATACGCAGTATTTT. The encoded protein is CASSVGGWTDTQYF. Drawing the rest from reference TRBV9 and TRBJ2-3, the complete variable domain is DSGVTQTPKHLITATGQRVTLRCSPRSGDLSVYWYQQSLDQGLQFLIQYYNGEERAKGNILERFSAQQFPDLHSELNLSSLELGDSALYFCASSVGGWTDTQYFGPGTRLTVL.

This clone was found many times. The chain employs TRBV3-1 and TRBJ1-2; D may be TRBD1 (6 bases). CDR1 and CDR2 (germline): LGHDT, YNNKEL (reference sequence). CDR3 length equals 15 residues. Deletions cut 3 bases from V and 0 bases from J, with 11 bases between. DNA of the CDR3: TGTGCCAGCAGCCAGGGACATCCAGCTAACTATGGCTACACCTTC. It is translated as CASSQGHPANYGYTF.

The chain employs TRBV9 and TRBJ2-7, with D possibly matching TRBD2 (6 bases). Germline CDR1 and CDR2: SGDLS and YYNGEE. V dropped 0 bases and J dropped 7 bases, with 20 bases sitting between them. This CDR3 contains 16 residues. The CDR3 sequence is CASSVAERAAGREQYF. In nucleotides, the CDR3 is TGTGCCAGCAGCGTAGCTGAGAGGGCGGCGGGGAGGGAGCAGTACTTC.